These 19 T cell receptor beta chains were sequenced from one sample in a study of blood T cell repertoires in COVID-19. TCRdb keeps only in-frame clones here, not all; method: immunoSEQ multiplex PCR. Seen here are fewer than 200,000 clones, just under 85% observed once, and the top ten hold under 3.5%. Sequencing was done on a sample of peripheral blood. These receptors all come from a woman over 75 with COVID-19, enrolled during active disease.

This chain joins TRBV5-4 and TRBJ2-3, with 10 bases lining up with TRBD1. Germline lookup yields CDR1 SGHNT and CDR2 YYREEE (reference sequence). The V segment lost 4 bases and the J segment 3 bases; nucleotides outside the gene matches: 5. The length of the CDR3 is 15 residues. Here the CDR3 reads CASSPPGQGTDTQYF. CDR3 sequence (DNA): TGTGCCAGCAGCCCCCCGGGACAGGGGACAGATACGCAGTATTTT. Based on the CDR3 plus reference TRBV5-4 and TRBJ2-3, the full variable domain is ETGVTQSPTHLIKTRGQQVTLRCSSQSGHNTVSWYQQALGQGPQFIFQYYREEENGRGNFPPRFSGLQFPNYSSELNVNALELDDSALYLCASSPPGQGTDTQYFGPGTRLTVL.

This clone was observed a single time. The chain links TRBV27 to TRBJ2-7; the match to TRBD2 covers 11 bases. The V segment lost 3 bases and the J segment 3 bases; nucleotides outside the gene matches: 7. Per germline, CDR1 MNHEY and CDR2 SMNVEV (reference sequence). CDR3 length: 16 amino acids. The CDR3 sequence: CASSFHTSGGLYEQYF. The CDR3 nucleotides are TGTGCCAGCAGTTTTCATACTAGCGGGGGCCTCTACGAGCAGTACTTC.

The chain employs TRBV7-2 and TRBJ2-7, with TRBD1 matching over 9 bases. Germline assignment: CDR1 SGHTA and CDR2 FQGNSA. This CDR3 is 15 amino acids long. Trimming at V came to 1 base and at J to 0 bases, leaving 1 base not matched to a gene. CDR3 sequence (DNA): TGTGCCAGCAGCTTAGGGACAGGGGTCTCCTACGAGCAGTACTTC. As protein: CASSLGTGVSYEQYF.

In its sample, this clone was seen once. The chain employs TRBV6-5 and TRBJ2-1; 7 bases map to TRBD1. Germline assignment: CDR1 MNHEY and CDR2 SVGAGI. This CDR3 spans 14 amino acids. With V trimmed by 2 bases and J by 5 bases, 3 bases remained unmatched. CDR3 sequence (DNA): TGTGCCAGCAGTTACACCGGGACAGACAATGAGCAGTTCTTC. It encodes CASSYTGTDNEQFF.

This rearrangement joins TRBV5-1 to TRBJ2-1; D remains ambiguous. V lost 2 bases and J 4 bases, leaving 13 bases between the germline ends. Per germline, CDR1 SGHRS and CDR2 YFSETQ. The CDR3 spans 15 residues. The CDR3 nucleotides are TGCGCCAGCAGCTTTCATCGGGTGATATACAATGAGCAGTTCTTC. Its protein product is CASSFHRVIYNEQFF. The complete variable domain, with remaining parts taken from reference TRBV5-1 and TRBJ2-1, reads KAGVTQTPRYLIKTRGQQVTLSCSPISGHRSVSWYQQTPGQGLQFLFEYFSETQRNKGNFPGRFSGRQFSNSRSEMNVSTLELGDSALYLCASSFHRVIYNEQFFGPGTRLTVL.

The sample holds one count of this clone. CDR3 sequence (DNA): TGTGCCACCCGGACAGGGGGCCTTGTAGGTCAGCCCCAGCATTTT. It specifies CATRTGGLVGQPQHF. The V and J genes are TRBV28 and TRBJ1-5; 11 nucleotides agree with TRBD1. There are 15 residues in the CDR3. With V trimmed by 10 bases and J by 6 bases, 11 bases remained unmatched. Per the germline V gene, CDR1 is MDHEN and CDR2 is SYDVKM.

This clone was seen only once. This sequence joins TRBV24-1 and TRBJ2-7; 9 nucleotides line up with TRBD1. There are 15 residues in the CDR3. V gave up 3 bases and J gave up 3 bases; unmatched junction bases: 5. CDR1 KGHDR and CDR2 SFDVKD come from the germline V gene. The chain's CDR3 is CATSDRSTGGYEQYF. CDR3 DNA sequence: TGTGCCACCAGTGATCGATCGACAGGGGGCTACGAGCAGTACTTC.

This chain uses TRBV19 with TRBJ1-2, with TRBD1 as a possible D gene (5 bases). V was clipped by 4 bases and J by 2 bases, with 8 bases between them. The CDR3 spans 13 residues. Germline CDR1 reads LNHDA; CDR2 reads SQIVND (reference sequence). CDR3 protein: CASSRGENYGYTF. For the CDR3, the DNA is TGTGCCAGTAGTAGGGGCGAAAACTATGGCTACACCTTC.

This clone was seen a few times. The genes are TRBV5-1 and TRBJ1-4, with D possibly TRBD1 on 6 matching bases. This CDR3 is built from 12 residues. The germline V gene has CDR1 SGHRS and CDR2 YFSETQ. V lost 5 bases and J lost 8, with 10 bases in between. CDR3 loop: CASRDSLEKLFF. The CDR3 bases are TGCGCCAGCAGGGACAGTCTGGAAAAACTGTTTTTT.

The chain is built from TRBV7-3 and TRBJ2-1; the D gene is possibly TRBD1 (6 bases). Trimming removed 5 bases at V and 3 bases at J, with 14 bases between. Per the germline V gene, CDR1 is SGHTA and CDR2 is FQGTGA. CDR3 size: 15 residues. The CDR3 region has the DNA TGTGCCAGCAGCCCTAGGGGGAGTTACTACAATGAGCAGTTCTTC. It specifies CASSPRGSYYNEQFF. The full variable domain, with the rest looked up from reference TRBV7-3 and TRBJ2-1, is GAGVSQTPSNKVTEKGKYVELRCDPISGHTALYWYRQSLGQGPEFLIYFQGTGAADDSGLPNDRFFAVRPEGSVSTLKIQRTERGDSAVYLCASSPRGSYYNEQFFGPGTRLTVL.

The chain is built from TRBV2 and TRBJ2-7, with 10 bases aligning to TRBD2. The CDR3 extends over 16 amino acids. After removal of 3 bases from V and 6 bases from J, the junction contained 11 bases not matched to a gene. Germline CDR1 is SNHLY and CDR2 is FYNNEI. CDR3 residues: CASSDILLAGFSEQYF. For the CDR3, the DNA is TGTGCCAGCAGTGACATCCTACTAGCGGGATTCTCCGAGCAGTACTTC.

The chain uses TRBV7-8 and TRBJ2-7; D may be TRBD1 (6 bases). V lost 5 bases to trimming and J lost 1 base, with 21 bases between them. Germline loops: CDR1 SGHVS, CDR2 FQNEAQ. The CDR3 is made up of 17 amino acids. In DNA, the CDR3 is TGTGCCAGCAGCCTTGAAACCACAGGGCTCAGATCCTACGAGCAGTACTTC. This codes for CASSLETTGLRSYEQYF.

A few counts support this clone. The chain joins TRBV6-5 to TRBJ1-6, with D maybe TRBD1 (5 bases). Germline CDR1 and CDR2: MNHEY and SVGAGI. The V gene lost 5 bases and the J gene lost 12 bases, with 17 bases spanning the gap. This CDR3 contains 14 residues. The CDR3 DNA sequence: TGTGCCAGCAGTAGGGGCCGAGTTTATGAACCCCTCCACTTT. Protein sequence: CASSRGRVYEPLHF.

This chain links TRBV2 with TRBJ1-3; D unresolved. The CDR3 contains 14 residues. V was shortened by 5 bases and J by 4 bases, with 12 bases between the two germline ends. The germline CDR1 and CDR2 sequences are SNHLY and FYNNEI. Here the CDR3 reads CASSPRSAGNTIYF. Here the CDR3 DNA reads TGTGCCAGCAGTCCCCGTTCCGCGGGAAACACCATATATTTT.

The V call is TRBV24-1, the J call TRBJ2-2, with TRBD1 identical over 11 bases. Germline V lookup: CDR1 KGHDR, CDR2 SFDVKD. J lost 4 bases, V lost 3 bases, and 3 bases had no gene match. CDR3 length: 16 residues. CDR3 DNA: TGTGCCACCAGTGATCCCGGGACAGGGGGCACCGGGGAGCTGTTTTTT. It encodes CATSDPGTGGTGELFF.

In DNA form, the CDR3 reads TGTGCCAGTAGACCGGGAGCCGCGAACACCGGGGAGCTGTTTTTT. Its translation: CASRPGAANTGELFF. The rearrangement joins TRBV19 to TRBJ2-2, with D possibly TRBD2 on 6 matching bases. Germline CDR1 is LNHDA and CDR2 is SQIVND (reference sequence). Trimming pared 6 bases from V and 0 bases from J, leaving 11 bases between. This CDR3 has 15 amino acids.

The sample holds one count of this clone. The V and J genes are TRBV9 and TRBJ1-2; TRBD1 matches 12 bases. Losses at the gene ends were 4 bases for V and 5 bases for J; bases not matched to a gene: 9. This CDR3 contains 16 residues. Germline loops: CDR1 SGDLS, CDR2 YYNGEE. The CDR3 DNA reads as TGTGCCAGCAGCAACCGGGACAGGGGGCCTTGGTATGGCTACACCTTC. It translates to CASSNRDRGPWYGYTF.

V is TRBV5-1 and J is TRBJ2-2, with 8 nucleotides matching TRBD1. With V trimmed by 4 bases and J by 1 base, 6 bases remained unmatched. Germline loops: CDR1 SGHRS, CDR2 YFSETQ. The CDR3 contains 16 residues. The CDR3 DNA reads as TGCGCCAGCAGCCCCCAAGGACAGGGGAACACCGGGGAGCTGTTTTTT. Residues: CASSPQGQGNTGELFF.

V usage is TRBV11-2 and J usage is TRBJ1-2; 8 bases are shared with TRBD1. The junction had 6 bases not matched to a gene; V was cut back by 5 bases and J by 4 bases. The CDR3 has 14 residues. The germline gives CDR1 SGHAT, CDR2 FQNNGV. The CDR3 nucleotides read TGTGCCAGCAGCCCAGGACAGGGCGCCTATGGCTACACCTTC. This translates into CASSPGQGAYGYTF.